Each of the 12 T cell receptor beta chains below was sequenced from the same sample in a study of T-cell reconstitution after alpha-beta-depleted transplantation in children. This sample's TCRbeta library carried unique molecular identifier barcodes. MiXCR, run by TCRdb on the PCR reads, gives a single entry per CDR3 protein. The data hold about 160,000 distinct CDR3 sequences, with around 10% observed a single time. Material: PBMCs, obtained before TCRalphabeta/CD19-depleted stem cell transplant. Receptors originate from a boy between 2 and 15 years old with acute myeloid leukemia, due to receive a stem cell transplant.

CDR3 DNA: TGTGCCAGCAGATATCTCCGCGGACGGGATAGGACTGAAGCTTTCTTT. Its translation: CASRYLRGRDRTEAFF. The rearrangement uses TRBV6-2 or TRBV6-3 and TRBJ1-1; D not certain. Per germline, CDR1 MNHEY and CDR2 SVGEGT. V was clipped by 6 bases and J by 5 bases, with 22 bases between them. The CDR3 runs to 16 residues.

In its sample, this clonotype was seen many times. V gene TRBV10-1 combines with J gene TRBJ2-2, with unresolved D. Looked up from germline, CDR1 is WNHNN and CDR2 is SYGVQD (reference sequence). This CDR3 comprises 15 residues. Trimming shortened V by 2 bases and J by 1 base, and 8 bases separated the two germline ends. DNA of the CDR3: TGCGCCAGCAGTGAGAATCTGGTGAACACCGGGGAGCTGTTTTTT. Encoded protein: CASSENLVNTGELFF.

In this sample, this clonotype turned up many times. The J gene is TRBJ2-3, the V gene TRBV7-9; D might be TRBD1 (6 bases). V was clipped by 5 bases and J by 2 bases, with 8 bases between them. The CDR3 contains 13 residues. Germline lookup yields CDR1 SEHNR and CDR2 FQNEAQ (reference sequence). CDR3 DNA sequence: TGTGCCAGCAGCCCAGGGGACACAGATACGCAGTATTTT. Protein sequence: CASSPGDTDTQYF.

This clonotype was detected many times. CDR3 DNA: TGTGCCAGCAGCTTGCGGGTGGGACCAAACAACAATGAGCAGTTCTTC. It yields the protein CASSLRVGPNNNEQFF. This chain uses TRBV7-9 with TRBJ2-1; either TRBD1 or TRBD2 may supply D (5 bases each). Germline V gene sequence: CDR1 SEHNR, CDR2 FQNEAQ (reference sequence). The CDR3 is 16 residues long. V was shortened by 3 bases and J by 5 bases, with 17 bases between the two germline ends. Looking up the rest from reference TRBV7-9 and TRBJ2-1 gives the full variable domain: DTGVSQNPRHKITKRGQNVTFRCDPISEHNRLYWYRQTLGQGPEFLTYFQNEAQLEKSRLLSDRFSAERPKGSFSTLEIQRTEQGDSAMYLCASSLRVGPNNNEQFFGPGTRLTVL.

This clonotype was seen ten or more times. This chain links TRBV20-1 with TRBJ2-2; the D gene could be TRBD1 or TRBD2 (5 bases each). CDR1 is DFQATT and CDR2 is SNEGSKA in the germline V gene (reference sequence). Trimming took off 0 bases at V and 5 bases at J, with 22 bases between the two ends. CDR3 size: 18 residues. Here the CDR3 reads CSARDQRRFAGTTGELFF. The DNA for the CDR3 is TGCAGTGCTAGAGACCAGCGCAGGTTTGCCGGGACGACCGGGGAGCTGTTTTTT.

This clonotype came up many times. V usage is TRBV29-1 and J usage is TRBJ2-5, with TRBD1 matching over 8 bases. Germline V gene lookup returns CDR1 SQVTM and CDR2 ANQGSEA. After removal of 7 bases from V and 3 bases from J, the junction contained 4 bases not matched to a gene. The CDR3 covers 12 residues. Here the CDR3 DNA reads TGCAGCGCTGCAGGGGGCGAAGAGACCCAGTACTTC. This encodes CSAAGGEETQYF.

Comments on this clonotype: A much larger clone is a single base away; this may be a read error. This chain joins TRBV18 and TRBJ1-1; D uncertain. Trimming removed 1 base from V and 4 bases from J, with 10 bases in between. The CDR3 runs 14 residues. CDR1 and CDR2 from the germline V gene are KGHSH and LQKENI. The CDR3 sequence is CASSPRHESTEAFF. The DNA for the CDR3 is TGTGCCAGCTCACCACGTCATGAGAGCACTGAAGCTTTCTTT.

In the case of this clonotype: This may come from a read error, since a much larger clone is one base off. The chain carries TRBV15 and TRBJ2-7, with D unclear. Germline loops: CDR1 LNHNV, CDR2 YYDKDF (reference sequence). The CDR3 is 13 amino acids. The V and J ends lost 5 bases and 3 bases respectively, with 11 bases between them. The CDR3 loop reads CATSDRRVYEQYF. In nucleotides, the CDR3 is TGTGCCACCAGCGACCGACGGGTCTACGAGCAGTACTTC.

This clonotype was recorded at least ten times. The rearrangement links TRBV6-5 to TRBJ1-3; the D gene is possibly TRBD1 (6 bases). CDR1 is MNHEY, CDR2 SVGAGI, per germline. The CDR3 is 17 amino acids. Between the trimmed V and J ends, which lost 2 bases and 4 bases, there was a span of 18 bases. The CDR3 DNA is TGTGCCAGCAGTTACAGCACGTACCGGGACAAAGGAAACACCATATATTTT. This sequence encodes CASSYSTYRDKGNTIYF.

Concerning this clonotype: This could be a read error, since a much larger clone is one nucleotide away. The missing conserved phenylalanine or tryptophan at the end of this CDR3 makes a read error likely. The rearrangement joins TRBV25-1 to TRBJ1-2; D is possibly TRBD1 (6 bases). V lost 2 bases and J 8 bases, leaving 15 bases between the germline ends. Germline V CDR1 and CDR2: MGHDK, SYGVNS. The CDR3 is 14 amino acids. DNA of the CDR3: TGTGCCAGCAGTGAACTACGGGGGGCGGAAGGCTACACCTCC. Protein product: CASSELRGAEGYTS.

This clonotype came up many times. The chain combines TRBV20-1 with TRBJ1-5; TRBD1 matches at 7 bases. Trimming removed 0 bases from V and 3 bases from J; junction bases left unmatched: 14. The CDR3 has 18 amino acids. Germline V gene lookup returns CDR1 DFQATT and CDR2 SNEGSKA (reference sequence). The CDR3, as DNA: TGCAGTGCTAGAGAATTAATACCCCGGGACAGCCACAATCAGCCCCAGCATTTT. Encoded protein: CSARELIPRDSHNQPQHF.

This clonotype has ten or more counts. The chain has TRBV7-2 and TRBJ2-5; D is perhaps TRBD1 (5 bases). Germline CDR1 is SGHTA and CDR2 is FQGNSA. This CDR3 spans 15 amino acids. Trimming stripped 5 bases from V and 2 bases from J, with 15 bases between. The CDR3 loop is CASSLMRQIQETQYF. For the CDR3, the DNA is TGTGCCAGCAGCCTGATGAGACAGATACAAGAGACCCAGTACTTC.